The T cell receptor beta chain under discussion was sequenced for a study of read filtering for tumor transcriptome and immune sequencing. Looking at the study overall: R-ISS stage counts were about 8 for I, about 15 for II, 6 or 7 for III. Transcriptome libraries were built from DNase-treated RNA.

This CDR3 is built from 16 residues. Germline trimming cut 3 bases from V and 5 bases from J; bases unmatched to any gene: 8. Germline V CDR1 and CDR2: MGHRA, YSYEKL. General study points: This fraction held mixed bone marrow immune cells after CD138-negative sorting.

Molecular barcoded adaptors covering alpha/delta and beta/gamma chains were used on approximately 400 ng RNA. MiXCR was run by TCRdb on the reads, yielding one entry per CDR3 protein. The sample carries some 140,000 distinct CDR3 sequences, roughly an eighth recorded once. This clonotype was counted ten times or more. What it binds is not known. The chain has TRBV4-1 and TRBJ1-1, with 11 nucleotides matching TRBD1. The material sequenced was a population of CD138-negative cells sorted from bone marrow. This TCR was recovered from a donor aged 40 or over with multiple myeloma. DNA of the CDR3: TGCGCCAGCAGCCACAGACGGGACAGGGGGGAGACTGAAGCTTTCTTT. The encoded protein is CASSHRRDRGETEAFF.